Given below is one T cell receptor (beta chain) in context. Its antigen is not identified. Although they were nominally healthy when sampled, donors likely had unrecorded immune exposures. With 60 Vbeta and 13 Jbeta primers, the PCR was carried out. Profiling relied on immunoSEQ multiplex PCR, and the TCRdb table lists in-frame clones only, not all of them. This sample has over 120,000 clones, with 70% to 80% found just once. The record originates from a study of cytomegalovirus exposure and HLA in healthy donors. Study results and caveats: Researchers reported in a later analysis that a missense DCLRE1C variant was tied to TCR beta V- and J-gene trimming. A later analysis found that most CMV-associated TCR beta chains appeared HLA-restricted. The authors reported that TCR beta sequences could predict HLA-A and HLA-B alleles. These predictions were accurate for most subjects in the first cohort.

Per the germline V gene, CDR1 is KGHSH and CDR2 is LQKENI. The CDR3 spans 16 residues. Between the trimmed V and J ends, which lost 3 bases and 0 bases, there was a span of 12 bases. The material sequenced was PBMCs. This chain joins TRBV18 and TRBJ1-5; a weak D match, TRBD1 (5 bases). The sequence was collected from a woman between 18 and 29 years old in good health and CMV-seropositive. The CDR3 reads CASSPWGLDSNQPQHF. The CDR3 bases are TGTGCCAGCTCACCTTGGGGCCTGGATAGCAATCAGCCCCAGCATTTT. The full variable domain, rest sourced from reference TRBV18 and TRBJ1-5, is NAGVMQNPRHLVRRRGQEARLRCSPMKGHSHVYWYRQLPEEGLKFMVYLQKENIIDESGMPKERFSAEFPKEGPSILRIQQVVRGDSAAYFCASSPWGLDSNQPQHFGDGTRLSIL.